This TCR beta chain came from a study of T cell responses to AZD1222 COVID-19 vaccine. General study findings and limits: Only a handful of AZD1222 recipients, several in all, had baseline seropositivity.

V gave up 0 bases and J gave up 6 bases, with 20 bases separating them. The CDR3 sequence is 17 residues long. Germline loops: CDR1 LNHNV, CDR2 YYDKDF (reference sequence). Produced via immunoSEQ multiplex PCR; TCRdb's table is partial and in-frame only. The top ten clones hold 18% of a sample with roughly 130,000 clones, 88% of them seen once. Turning to this clone: The antigen remains unidentified.

This chain links TRBV15 with TRBJ1-2; D remains unclear. The sample was peripheral blood, taken on day 0 of MenACWY control vaccination. The receptor's source is an adult in good health. Here the CDR3 DNA reads TGTGCCACCAGCAGAGAGGAGGGAGGGCGATCAAGGGATGGCTACACCTTC. This gives the protein CATSREEGGRSRDGYTF. Full variable domain (missing parts from reference TRBV15 and TRBJ1-2): DAMVIQNPRYQVTQFGKPVTLSCSQTLNHNVMYWYQQKSSQAPKLLFHYYDKDFNNEADTPDNFQSRRPNTSFCFLDIRSPGLGDTAMYLCATSREEGGRSRDGYTFGSGTRLTVV.